This T cell receptor beta chain was sequenced during a study of T cell responses to AZD1222 COVID-19 vaccine (dated by TCRdb to about 2021). General notes on the study: A total of under 250 trial participants underwent TCR sequencing, of whom about 210 had received two doses of AZD1222 and some 25 had received two doses of the MenACWY control vaccine. Trial participants were enrolled by age into subgroups of 18-55, 56-69 and 70-plus years, and roughly 150, 30 and 60 TCR-sequenced participants, respectively, were included in these subgroups.

The time point tag for this specimen amounts to: about 28 days (+/-7) after the second vaccine dose. This specimen's treatment or condition label, per the study, means: meningococcal conjugate vaccine given as trial control. Vaccinee samples were obtained from the UK trials COV001 and COV002, which included a single-blind randomized controlled phase 2/3 trial of AZD1222 (ChAdOx1 nCoV-19) in healthy adults. For TCRbeta chain sequencing, PBMC samples from trial participants were taken at day 0 and at day 28 after the second dose. Points the paper makes about the study in general: Because no samples from the day 14 peak response were available, repertoires could be characterized only after the peak T cell response. Spike-specific TCR breadth and depth rose significantly after two AZD1222 doses compared with day 0 and with MenACWY recipients. In the small 56-69-year group, the increase in depth fell short of significance, most likely because of low power. Participants were mostly white British and included more females than males, and it was suggested by the authors that clonal diversity may have been underestimated. Epitopes outside the regions mutated in the B.1.351 and B.1.1.7 variants were reportedly recognized by nearly half of the unique spike-specific TCRs. Conclusions about previously exposed vaccinees are limited, since just five or six AZD1222 recipients were seropositive for SARS-CoV-2 at baseline. Vaccine-associated CD4 TCRs spanned the whole spike protein, with dominant responses in regions 160-218 and 743-854.

Trimming removed 3 bases from V and 10 bases from J; the gene matches leave 3 bases unexplained. The CDR3 starts with the cysteine, ends with the phenylalanine, and has 12 residues. Only the CDR3 DNA is retained, 36 bases long and in frame from the first base. Sequences SQVTM (CDR1) and ANQGSEA (CDR2) are obtained from the germline V gene. Comments on this clone: It has no known antigen specificity. Qualities for individual bases were not recorded, and no much larger clone is one base off.

The CDR3 regions of human TCRbeta chains were analyzed by immunosequencing. The published analysis was carried out like this. Repertoire TCRs were checked for matches against a reference library of SARS-CoV-2-specific TCRs that had been generated using the MIRA antigen-specificity platform. Breadth was defined as the fraction of unique TCRs that were SARS-CoV-2-associated, and depth was defined as the fraction of total T cells that were SARS-CoV-2-associated. Using the MIRA data, every spike-specific TCR was mapped to the spike region that the TCR reacted to and assigned to either a CD4 or a CD8 class. Log10-transformed breadth and depth values were compared by one-way ANOVA with Sidak's multiple comparisons tests. Entries here come from immuneACCESS through TCRdb and include only in-frame sequences with V and J called. Some clones fail to appear in such tables; in the studies checked, an unresolved V gene covers under half of the shortfall, and the cause of the remainder is unknown. D and trimming come from the DNA, and the V and J calls and clone size come from that table. Across this sample there are roughly 97,000 clones, with about 89% seen only once. The ten largest clones add up to 3% to 3.5% of the sample.

Sequenced material: peripheral blood, taken 28 days after the second dose of the MenACWY control vaccine. This sequence was found in an adult who received the MenACWY meningococcal vaccine as a control. Recombination connected TRBV29-1 to TRBJ2-1, with 10 bases aligning to TRBD1. The CDR3 amino acid sequence is: CSVEGTGDEQFF. The nucleotide sequence reads TGCAGCGTTGAGGGGACAGGGGACGAGCAGTTCTTC.